These 5 T cell receptor beta chains originate from one sample sequenced in a study of cytomegalovirus exposure and HLA in healthy donors. It was with 60 Vbeta and 13 Jbeta primers that the PCR ran. Clones were read by immunoSEQ multiplex PCR, and TCRdb kept only the in-frame ones, dropping some. The sample shows around 120,000 clones, under 90% of them seen only once. Material for sequencing was PBMCs. These TCRs come from a woman aged 25 to 45 in good health and CMV-seronegative.

The chain carries TRBV15 and TRBJ2-1, with TRBD2 matching over 11 bases. Germline assignment: CDR1 LNHNV and CDR2 YYDKDF (reference sequence). The J segment lost 6 bases and the V segment lost 3 bases, leaving 10 bases of the junction unmatched. This CDR3 is 17 amino acids long. Written as DNA, the CDR3 is TGTGCCACCAGCAGGTTCTTACTAGCGGGAGCTCCCAATGAGCAGTTCTTC. Protein sequence: CATSRFLLAGAPNEQFF. Based on the CDR3 plus reference TRBV15 and TRBJ2-1, the full variable domain is DAMVIQNPRYQVTQFGKPVTLSCSQTLNHNVMYWYQQKSSQAPKLLFHYYDKDFNNEADTPDNFQSRRPNTSFCFLDIRSPGLGDTAMYLCATSRFLLAGAPNEQFFGPGTRLTVL.

The rearrangement joins TRBV5-1 to TRBJ2-7, with TRBD1 matching over 9 bases. The CDR3 has 15 amino acids. Germline CDR1 is SGHRS and CDR2 is YFSETQ. The trim removed 4 bases at V and 4 bases at J, leaving 9 bases unmatched. CDR3 protein: CASSGLTGGAYEQYF. The CDR3 nucleotides read TGCGCCAGCAGCGGATTAACAGGGGGCGCGTACGAGCAGTACTTC.

The chain is built from TRBV30 and TRBJ2-1, with D perhaps matching TRBD2 (5 bases). Germline loops: CDR1 GTSNPN, CDR2 SVGIG (reference sequence). This CDR3 is built from 14 residues. V was shortened by 5 bases and J by 2 bases, with 13 bases between the two germline ends. For the CDR3, the DNA is TGTGCCTGGGAGAAGGGAGTAGCCTACAATGAGCAGTTCTTC. Amino acids: CAWEKGVAYNEQFF. Full variable domain (outside the CDR3, taken from reference TRBV30 and TRBJ2-1): SQTIHQWPATLVQPVGSPLSLECTVEGTSNPNLYWYRQAAGRGLQLLFYSVGIGQISSEVPQNLSASRPQDRQFILSSKKLLLSDSGFYLCAWEKGVAYNEQFFGPGTRLTVL.

This clone appeared a few times. The genes are TRBV27 and TRBJ1-1; no definite D call. V lost 0 bases, J lost 1 base, and 12 bases lay in between. The germline gives CDR1 MNHEY, CDR2 SMNVEV (reference sequence). The CDR3 spans 16 residues. The CDR3 loop reads CASSLSATQPNTEAFF. The CDR3 nucleotides read TGTGCCAGCAGTTTATCGGCAACACAACCGAACACTGAAGCTTTCTTT.

This clone appeared a single time. V and J are TRBV6-1 and TRBJ2-5; 11 bases match TRBD2. The CDR3 length is 14 residues. Trimming took 2 bases from V and 13 from J; bases not matched to a gene: 9. Germline V CDR1 and CDR2: MNHNS, SASEGT. CDR3 in amino acids: CASSENGASGRPYF. The CDR3 nucleotides read TGTGCCAGCAGTGAAAACGGTGCTAGCGGGAGGCCGTACTTC.